One TCR beta chain is described in this entry. What it binds is not known. Vbeta (60) and Jbeta (13) primers were used in the PCR. Profiled with immunoSEQ multiplex PCR; TCRdb holds only in-frame clones, not every one. The table lists around 70,000 clones, roughly four fifths of them singletons. The CDR3 length is 15 residues. Trimming pared 4 bases from V and 0 bases from J, leaving 11 bases between. Looked up from germline, CDR1 is SGHRS and CDR2 is YFSETQ. This record comes from a study of cytomegalovirus exposure and HLA in healthy donors. General study results and limits: In a later analysis, a genetic analysis reported fewer productive-TCR N-insertions in an Asian-associated ancestry cluster than the cohort average. For most TCR beta V segments, an earlier analysis put the productive rate at about 87% or about 30% of the time. The presence/absence work took it that sequencing depth was about the same across donors. As a later analysis revealed, most CMV-associated TCR beta chains appeared HLA-restricted.

The sequence derives from a human donor in good health. The specimen sequenced was PBMCs. The V gene is TRBV5-1, the J gene TRBJ2-1, with D unclear. CDR3 nucleotides: TGCGCCAGCAGCCCAGGAATGGGCTCCTACAATGAGCAGTTCTTC. Translated, it gives CASSPGMGSYNEQFF.